Described below is a single T cell receptor (beta chain) sequence and its context. What it binds is unknown. The record originates from a study of glioma-infiltrating T cells after dendritic cell vaccination. For the study at large: Dendritic cell vaccination trial patients had either newly diagnosed or recurrent glioblastoma. Patients received autologous tumor lysate-pulsed dendritic cell vaccination between about 2002 and 2013. Study outcomes and limitations: The cohort had few patients with full blood and tumor sets. No direct clonality-survival link was found; a diverse polyclonal response may matter.

TCRdb keeps only in-frame clones here, not all; method: immunoSEQ multiplex PCR. The sample lists roughly 38,000 clones; approximately 84% were seen once. This CDR3 is built from 14 residues. Losses at the gene ends were 2 bases for V and 0 bases for J; bases not matched to a gene: 2. The germline V gene encodes CDR1 GTSNPN and CDR2 SVGIG (reference sequence). This specimen consisted of blood, obtained before dendritic cell vaccination. The V call is TRBV30, the J call TRBJ2-3, with TRBD2 matching 7 bases. The origin of this receptor is a human donor with glioblastoma. CDR3 residues: CAWSSSGSTDTQYF. The CDR3 DNA reads as TGTGCCTGGAGTTCTAGCGGTAGCACAGATACGCAGTATTTT.